These 29 T cell receptor beta chains were all obtained from the same sample, sequenced in a study of blood T cell repertoires in COVID-19. TCRdb's copy holds only in-frame clones and misses some; the assay was immunoSEQ multiplex PCR. This sample yields more than 250,000 clones, of which 65% to 90% are seen a single time; roughly 10% belongs to the top ten. The sample taken for sequencing was PBMCs or T cells enriched from blood (not recorded which). These receptors originate from a woman between 18 and 29 years old who had recovered from COVID-19.

The chain joins TRBV30 to TRBJ2-1; 9 bases line up with TRBD2. CDR1 and CDR2 from the germline V gene are GTSNPN and SVGIG (reference sequence). The V gene end was trimmed by 0 bases and the J gene end by 7 bases; junction bases not matched to a gene: 7. The CDR3 has 15 residues. The CDR3 region is CAWSVRGRAGNEQFF. Written as DNA, the CDR3 is TGTGCCTGGAGTGTACGCGGGAGGGCAGGGAATGAGCAGTTCTTC.

The genes are TRBV9 and TRBJ2-4, with TRBD2 matching 9 bases. CDR3 size: 18 residues. Germline V lookup: CDR1 SGDLS, CDR2 YYNGEE. V trimming: 0 bases; J trimming: 5 bases; junction bases outside the gene matches: 12. CDR3 in DNA: TGTGCCAGCAGCGTAGCTCCCGGGGTAGCGGGGGACCAAAACATTCAGTACTTC. Residues: CASSVAPGVAGDQNIQYF.

The genes are TRBV6-5 and TRBJ2-3; D might be TRBD1 (5 bases). The CDR3 sequence is 14 residues long. The V gene lost 0 bases and the J gene lost 3 bases, with 7 bases spanning the gap. CDR1 is MNHEY and CDR2 is SVGAGI in the germline V gene. In DNA form, the CDR3 reads TGTGCCAGCAGTTACTCGTACAGGACAGATACGCAGTATTTT. Its translation is CASSYSYRTDTQYF.

V is TRBV15 and J is TRBJ1-4; 7 bases are shared with TRBD1. Germline V CDR1 and CDR2: LNHNV, YYDKDF (reference sequence). Losses at the gene ends were 1 base for V and 7 bases for J; bases not matched to a gene: 15. The CDR3 consists of 18 residues. This CDR3 is CATSRASSGGRLSEKLFF. In DNA, the CDR3 is TGTGCCACCAGCAGAGCATCATCAGGGGGGCGTTTAAGTGAAAAACTGTTTTTT. The full variable domain, its missing parts supplied by reference TRBV15 and TRBJ1-4, is DAMVIQNPRYQVTQFGKPVTLSCSQTLNHNVMYWYQQKSSQAPKLLFHYYDKDFNNEADTPDNFQSRRPNTSFCFLDIRSPGLGDTAMYLCATSRASSGGRLSEKLFFGSGTQLSVL.

This clone came up once. This sequence joins TRBV5-1 and TRBJ1-1, with TRBD1 matching over 9 bases. The CDR3 is 15 amino acids. Germline V gives CDR1 SGHRS, CDR2 YFSETQ. The junction had 6 bases not matched to a gene; V was cut back by 1 base and J by 5 bases. The DNA of the CDR3 is TGCGCCAGCAGCTTGTGGACAGGGGAAAGTACTGAAGCTTTCTTT. It translates to CASSLWTGESTEAFF.

V usage is TRBV19 and J usage is TRBJ1-4, with D perhaps matching TRBD1 (5 bases). V shed 5 bases and J shed 11 bases, with 21 bases lying between them. The CDR3 consists of 15 residues. The germline CDR1 and CDR2 sequences are LNHDA and SQIVND (reference sequence). The CDR3 spells CASSAQGPLVGKLFF. DNA of the CDR3: TGTGCCAGTAGTGCCCAGGGCCCTCTCGTCGGGAAACTGTTTTTT.

The J gene is TRBJ1-1, the V gene TRBV18; D may be TRBD1 (6 bases). The V gene lost 6 bases and the J gene lost 10 bases, with 12 bases spanning the gap. This CDR3 is 11 amino acids long. In germline, CDR1 is KGHSH, CDR2 LQKENI. The DNA for the CDR3 is TGTGCCAGCTCGCCCGGACAGAGAGCTTTCTTT. This translates into CASSPGQRAFF.

DNA of the CDR3: TGTGCCAGCAGCCGGGGGACAGGGGATCGCGGCTACACCTTC. Its translation: CASSRGTGDRGYTF. The chain combines TRBV3-1 (or the pseudogene TRBV3-2) with TRBJ1-2; 10 bases line up with TRBD1. The J segment lost 8 bases and the V segment lost 4 bases, leaving 7 bases of the junction unmatched. Germline lookup yields CDR1 LGHDT and CDR2 YNNKEL (reference sequence). The CDR3 has 14 residues.

This clone was counted between two and nine times. The rearrangement uses TRBV6-4 and TRBJ1-2; D possibly corresponds to TRBD1 (6 bases). This CDR3 spans 15 amino acids. Germline V CDR1 and CDR2: MRHNA, SNTAGT. V was trimmed by 4 bases and J by 5 bases, leaving 17 bases between them. The DNA of the CDR3 is TGTGCCAGCAGTGCTGGGGACACCACCTCTTATGGCTACACCTTC. It translates to CASSAGDTTSYGYTF.

The chain has TRBV10-3 and TRBJ2-2, with TRBD2 matching over 9 bases. This CDR3 is built from 17 residues. V dropped 3 bases and J dropped 1; count of bases not matched to a gene: 6. CDR1 is ENHRY and CDR2 is SYGVKD in the germline V gene. In DNA, the CDR3 is TGTGCCATCAGTGATTCCGGGACTAGCTGGAACACCGGGGAGCTGTTTTTT. Its translation: CAISDSGTSWNTGELFF.

This clone was seen once. J is TRBJ2-3 and V is TRBV27; tentatively, D is TRBD1 (5 bases). This CDR3 spans 13 amino acids. Trimming left V 5 bases short and J 1 base short, with 7 bases between. CDR1 and CDR2 (germline): MNHEY, SMNVEV (reference sequence). For the CDR3, the DNA is TGTGCCAGCAGTGCCAGGGGCACAGATACGCAGTATTTT. Translation: CASSARGTDTQYF.

The chain couples TRBV28 to TRBJ1-2; the D gene is possibly TRBD1 (5 bases). Germline assignment: CDR1 MDHEN and CDR2 SYDVKM. The V and J ends lost 6 bases and 2 bases respectively, with 7 bases between them. This CDR3 spans 12 amino acids. This CDR3 reads CASRAGNYGYTF. The CDR3 DNA reads TGTGCCAGCAGGGCAGGGAACTATGGCTACACCTTC.

Regarding this clone: Within the sample, other DNA sequences also encode this same CDR3. V is TRBV11-2 and J is TRBJ2-1; no firm D call. Germline CDR1 SGHAT, CDR2 FQNNGV. CDR3 size: 11 residues. V was pared by 5 bases and J by 4 bases, with 3 bases between. The CDR3 is CASSPYNEQFF. The CDR3 DNA reads as TGTGCCAGCAGCCCTTACAATGAGCAGTTCTTC.

The chain has TRBV19 and TRBJ2-7; 16 bases are shared with TRBD2. Germline trimming cut 5 bases from V and 1 base from J; bases unmatched to any gene: 8. CDR3 length: 18 amino acids. Germline CDR1 LNHDA, CDR2 SQIVND (reference sequence). CDR3 bases: TGTGCCAGTAGTCCCTCGGGACTAGCGGGAGGGGAGTCCTACGAGCAGTACTTC. As protein: CASSPSGLAGGESYEQYF.

The J gene is TRBJ1-2, the V gene TRBV21-1; the table names TRBD1, a call not compared with the DNA. TRBV21-1 is described as a pseudogene. The CDR3 loop spans 15 amino acids. The CDR3 loop is CASSRGTGGDYGYTF. The CDR3, as DNA: TGTGCCAGCAGCAGAGGGACAGGGGGCGACTATGGCTACACCTTC.

The chain carries TRBV11-2 and TRBJ2-3; possibly TRBD2 for D (6 bases). This CDR3 is 16 amino acids long. CDR1 SGHAT and CDR2 FQNNGV come from the germline V gene. V was pared by 5 bases and J by 8 bases, with 23 bases between. CDR3 protein: CASSRFSGSGHGTQYF. In DNA, the CDR3 is TGTGCCAGCAGCCGTTTTAGCGGTTCGGGCCATGGTACGCAGTATTTT.

This chain uses TRBV5-1 with TRBJ2-7; TRBD1 might be the D (5 bases). The CDR3 is made up of 14 amino acids. V was cut by 5 bases and J by 2 bases, with 14 bases left in between. CDR1 SGHRS and CDR2 YFSETQ come from the germline V gene. The CDR3 here is CASRLHTGTYEQYF. For the CDR3, the DNA is TGCGCCAGCAGGCTTCACACAGGAACCTACGAGCAGTACTTC.

This chain uses TRBV7-2 with TRBJ2-5; perhaps TRBD2 as D (5 bases). Germline V gene data show CDR1 as SGHTA and CDR2 as FQGNSA. The CDR3 totals 13 residues. V was trimmed by 1 base and J by 9 bases, leaving 12 bases between them. Here the CDR3 reads CASSLGGDGSQYF. The CDR3 bases are TGTGCCAGCAGCTTAGGGGGAGACGGGTCCCAGTACTTC.

The chain has TRBV19 and TRBJ2-3, with 11 bases that match TRBD2. The CDR3 loop spans 16 amino acids. Germline V gives CDR1 LNHDA, CDR2 SQIVND (reference sequence). V lost 5 bases to trimming and J lost 8 bases; unmatched junction nucleotides: 12. Here the CDR3 DNA reads TGTGCCAGTAGTGTGACTAGCGGGATCTCTCGGGGTACGCAGTATTTT. Its translation: CASSVTSGISRGTQYF.

The chain is built from TRBV6-2 or TRBV6-3 and TRBJ1-2; maybe TRBD1 (5 bases). V was pared by 5 bases and J by 0 bases, with 13 bases between. This CDR3 comprises 15 residues. CDR1 MNHEY and CDR2 SVGEGT come from the germline V gene. CDR3 sequence: CASSDRQSANYGYTF. Here the CDR3 DNA reads TGTGCCAGCAGTGATCGACAGTCAGCTAACTATGGCTACACCTTC.

CDR3 loop: CASTPGDQPQHF. In nucleotides, the CDR3 is TGTGCCAGCACGCCGGGAGACCAGCCCCAGCATTTT. The rearrangement uses TRBV18 and TRBJ1-5; no reliable D call. With 8 bases removed from V and 7 bases from J, the gap between germline ends came to 12 bases. The CDR3 consists of 12 residues. In germline, CDR1 is KGHSH, CDR2 LQKENI.

The chain joins TRBV3-1 (or the pseudogene TRBV3-2) to TRBJ2-1, with 13 bases matching TRBD2. The length of the CDR3 is 20 residues. Germline CDR1 is LGHDT and CDR2 is YNNKEL (reference sequence). With 3 bases clipped from V and 3 bases from J, the junction kept 14 bases outside the gene matches. CDR3 sequence: CASSHGSTSGGPSLYNEQFF. The CDR3 DNA reads as TGTGCCAGCAGCCACGGTTCGACTAGCGGGGGGCCCTCCCTCTACAATGAGCAGTTCTTC.

This chain links TRBV19 with TRBJ1-1; TRBD1 matches at 9 bases. The V gene end was trimmed by 1 base and the J gene end by 1 base; junction bases not matched to a gene: 16. This CDR3 is built from 20 residues. Germline V gene data show CDR1 as LNHDA and CDR2 as SQIVND (reference sequence). CDR3 loop: CASSIGLWDREGGANTEAFF. CDR3 DNA: TGTGCCAGTAGTATAGGATTATGGGACAGGGAAGGAGGGGCGAACACTGAAGCTTTCTTT.

The DNA for the CDR3 is TGTGCCTGGAGTGTAACCGCCCTGGTCCTCGGGGGAAACACCATATATTTT. Amino acids: CAWSVTALVLGGNTIYF. V gene TRBV30 combines with J gene TRBJ1-3, with D hard to call. Germline V gene lookup returns CDR1 GTSNPN and CDR2 SVGIG (reference sequence). Trimming removed 0 bases from V and 4 bases from J, with 19 bases in between. The CDR3 consists of 17 residues.

The genes are TRBV5-1 and TRBJ2-3; D perhaps matches TRBD2 (6 bases). The length of the CDR3 is 13 residues. V lost 0 bases and J lost 11, with 13 bases in between. Germline lookup yields CDR1 SGHRS and CDR2 YFSETQ. The CDR3 spells CASSLAEGRGQYF. Written as DNA, the CDR3 is TGCGCCAGCAGCTTGGCGGAGGGCCGGGGGCAGTATTTT. Together with reference TRBV5-1 and TRBJ2-3, the CDR3 gives the full variable domain: KAGVTQTPRYLIKTRGQQVTLSCSPISGHRSVSWYQQTPGQGLQFLFEYFSETQRNKGNFPGRFSGRQFSNSRSEMNVSTLELGDSALYLCASSLAEGRGQYFGPGTRLTVL.

The chain uses TRBV9 and TRBJ1-1; D may be TRBD1 (6 bases). Germline V lookup: CDR1 SGDLS, CDR2 YYNGEE. This CDR3 contains 14 residues. The V and J ends lost 0 bases and 4 bases respectively, with 10 bases between them. The CDR3 DNA follows: TGTGCCAGCAGCGTAGTAGCAGGGGCCACTGAAGCTTTCTTT. Protein product: CASSVVAGATEAFF.

V usage is TRBV28 and J usage is TRBJ1-1, with 9 positions matching TRBD1. Looked up from germline, CDR1 is MDHEN and CDR2 is SYDVKM. This CDR3 contains 17 residues. The J segment lost 1 base and the V segment lost 2 bases, leaving 8 bases of the junction unmatched. The CDR3, as DNA: TGTGCCAGCAGTTTAGGGGGGACAGGGCTATGGAACACTGAAGCTTTCTTT. This translates into CASSLGGTGLWNTEAFF.

The CDR3 DNA reads as TGTGCCAGCAGTGAATATGGCGGGAGTGAAGCTTTCTTT. This translates into CASSEYGGSEAFF. The chain uses TRBV25-1 and TRBJ1-1; D is ambiguous. This CDR3 comprises 13 residues. The germline gives CDR1 MGHDK, CDR2 SYGVNS. The germline V and J ends were trimmed by 0 bases and 7 bases, with 9 bases remaining between them. The whole variable domain, remainder taken from reference TRBV25-1 and TRBJ1-1, is EADIYQTPRYLVIGTGKKITLECSQTMGHDKMYWYQQDPGMELHLIHYSYGVNSTEKGDLSSESTVSRIRTEHFPLTLESARPSHTSQYLCASSEYGGSEAFFGQGTRLTVV.

The chain uses TRBV15 and TRBJ1-3; possibly TRBD1 for D (5 bases). CDR3 length equals 13 residues. Trimming removed 10 bases at V and 9 bases at J, with 19 bases between. The germline V gene has CDR1 LNHNV and CDR2 YYDKDF (reference sequence). The CDR3 region has the DNA TGTGCCAGCAGGCCTTGGGGCCGTGGCACCATATATTTT. Protein product: CASRPWGRGTIYF.